One T cell receptor beta chain is described in this entry. TCRdb keeps only in-frame clones here, not all; method: immunoSEQ multiplex PCR. The sample records over 65,000 clones, about 90% being singletons. This entry belongs to a study of identifying expanded T cells in peripheral blood. Collection occurred without any documented infections or immune events in donors. The sequenced material came from blood. The TCR comes from a person between 18 and 75 years old in good health.

The CDR3 protein is CASTTGQGNKVEGVKEKLFF. The CDR3 region has the DNA TGCGCCAGCACCACGGGACAGGGCAACAAGGTGGAGGGGGTTAAGGAAAAACTGTTTTTT. V gene TRBV23-1 combines with J gene TRBJ1-4, with 9 bases lining up with TRBD1. TRBV23-1 is reported as an ORF; its role is uncertain. This CDR3 has 20 residues. After removal of 7 bases from V and 8 bases from J, the junction contained 26 bases not matched to a gene.